Here is one T cell receptor (beta chain) with its context. Its cognate antigen is unknown. The entry originates in a study of cytomegalovirus exposure and HLA in healthy donors. Findings of the study overall: The authors enumerated around 150 TCR beta chains as linked to cytomegalovirus. Reports described diagnosis of cytomegalovirus status by the classifier as highly specific and sensitive.

Some clones are missing from TCRdb's copy, which holds only in-frame ones; the method was immunoSEQ multiplex PCR. The sample holds about 360,000 clones, 75% to 90% seen once. Trimming removed 2 bases from V and 4 bases from J; junction bases left unmatched: 2. This CDR3 is 13 amino acids long. CDR1 is MNHEY, CDR2 SMNVEV, per germline (reference sequence). The sequencing sample was made of PBMCs. The sequence derives from a young woman in good health and CMV-seronegative. The V call is TRBV27, the J call TRBJ2-7; TRBD2 matches 7 bases. The CDR3 DNA reads as TGTGCCAGCAGTTTAATCGGGGGGTACGAGCAGTACTTC. Translating gives CASSLIGGYEQYF.